These T cell receptor beta chains were read from a single sample in a study of preoperative IRX-2 immunotherapy in early breast cancer. Method: immunoSEQ multiplex PCR; TCRdb's copy keeps in-frame clones and lacks some. The profile covers about 1,000 clones, with over 70% appearing a single time and about 21% taken by the ten largest. The sequences come from tumor tissue, collected before IRX-2 immunotherapy. These receptors all come from a human donor with breast cancer. CDR3s include the opening cysteine and the closing phenylalanine or tryptophan. The D gene is left open where the match is weak.

cdr3_aa v_call d_call
CASSLAVQNTEAFF TRBV28 -
CASSPETGTSYEQYF TRBV18 -
CATSSGPGFYDEQFF TRBV15 -
CATSRVMTGQETQYF TRBV15 TRBD1
CASSLDGGLYNEQFF TRBV11-3 -
CASRLVGHNTEAFF TRBV19 -
CASSSGWGSGLEKLFF TRBV25-1 -
CASSPSDTSGNTIYF TRBV6-8 -
CASRRGQGGDQPQHF TRBV6-8 TRBD1
CASGGRQLKSEAFF TRBV6-8 -
CASSYWLAGAETQYF TRBV6-8 TRBD2
CASSIGPTSGNNEQFF TRBV19 TRBD2
CASSWAGTETNTEAFF TRBV11-3 -
CAWRTSLGGYGYTF TRBV30 -
CASSLVVTDNTGELFF TRBV11-3 -
CASSLIGTSDTQYF TRBV7-7 -
CASSSAGTPIEWGYTF TRBV11-3 -
CASNPAGGYGYTF TRBV28 TRBD1
CASSLRGPQETQYF TRBV11-3 -
CASSVWGTGNQPQHF TRBV19 -
CASSPWTDTDTQYF TRBV19 -
CASSFEAAGTDTQYF TRBV28 -
CASSQEGLAGALTGELFF TRBV14 TRBD2
CASSQGDRPFNQPQHF TRBV11-3 TRBD1
CASSLSRAPYNEQFF TRBV7-8 -
CASTHKGAQFF TRBV6-4 TRBD1
CASSLQGDTEAFF TRBV23-1 -
CASMSGQGRETQYF TRBV6-8 TRBD1
CASSFLAGFEGELFF TRBV28 TRBD2
CAISELYSGAEIGELFF TRBV10-3 -
CASSQPGTGTDTQYF TRBV7-4 -
CASSLLRGMNTEAFF TRBV5-1 -
CASSDRATTNTEAFF TRBV11-3 -
CASSLTVGLSSYNEQFF TRBV11-3 -
CATSGGDKATNEKLFF TRBV15 -
CASSIAADSGNTIYF TRBV19 -
CASSEADWVVTGELFF TRBV6-1 -
CASSILMGGADGYTF TRBV19 -
CASSLSPGVKQFF TRBV28 -
CASSLRLAGGPTDTQYF TRBV11-3 TRBD2
CASNRGEGTEAFF TRBV18 -
CSSLRGTGELFF TRBV29-1 TRBD2
CASSGTGFYGYTF TRBV23-1 TRBD1
CASSLGPGTGSSPLHF TRBV11-3 TRBD1
CSVRWVGGNTIYF TRBV29-1 -
CASSDLSGGASDTQYF TRBV6-8 TRBD2
CACQGVGNEKLFF TRBV7-8 -
CASRAAAGYNEQFF TRBV19 -
CASSLRSGAGANVLTF TRBV11-3 -
CASGLVLTGNTGELFF TRBV12-5 -